These T cell receptor beta chains were read from a single sample in a study of blood T cell repertoires in COVID-19. Clones were read by immunoSEQ multiplex PCR, and TCRdb kept only the in-frame ones, dropping some. The sample holds 650,000 to 800,000 clones, over 80% seen once. Specimen: peripheral blood. The receptors come from a woman between 18 and 29 years old with acute or convalescent COVID-19. CDR3s include the opening cysteine and the closing phenylalanine or tryptophan. Some rows have no size entry. The others give once, few or many, or a class for an expanded clone.

>TRBJ1-4|TRBV20-1|-
CSASHRTGDEKLFF
>TRBJ1-6|TRBV5-1|once
CASSLATGRHNSPLHF
>TRBJ1-1|TRBV24-1|-
CATSEGLNTEAFF
>TRBJ1-5|TRBV18|-
CASSPKDRDQPQHF
>TRBJ1-2|TRBV4-1|-
CASSQEPGQGYGYTF
>TRBJ2-3|TRBV9|-
CASSVNSGETQYF
>TRBJ2-2|TRBV6-2/TRBV6-3|-
CASSYAYGGLLNTGELFF
>TRBJ2-1|TRBV9|-
CASSVGRIPYNEQFF
>TRBJ2-2|TRBV19|-
CASRAGGIGELFF
>TRBJ1-5|TRBV30|-
CAWSSSERTYQPQHF
>TRBJ1-1|TRBV6-6|-
CASSYPLGDTNTEAFF
>TRBJ2-1|TRBV30|-
CAWGGLMMDNEQFF
>TRBJ2-4|TRBV30|once
CAWSLTARNIQYF
>TRBJ1-3|TRBV7-3|-
CASSLGQGSGNTIYF
>TRBJ1-2|TRBV4-3|-
CASSFLQKNTNYGYTF
>TRBJ1-2|TRBV6-5|-
CASSYRDRNYGYTF
>TRBJ1-2|TRBV11-1|-
CASSFGTGIYGYTF
>TRBJ1-6|TRBV6-2/TRBV6-3|-
CASSPTGQPLHF
>TRBJ2-3|TRBV10-2|-
CASLPEEKTDTQYF
>TRBJ1-6|TRBV6-1|-
CASSEAETYNSPLHF
>TRBJ2-5|TRBV24-1|-
CATSDTSGEETQYF
>TRBJ2-1|TRBV4-1|-
CASSQDRGGINEQFF
>TRBJ1-1|TRBV29-1|-
CSAGPDMGGNTEAFF
>TRBJ1-5|TRBV6-2/TRBV6-3|once
CASSPRDNQPQHF
>TRBJ2-3|TRBV9|-
CASSRTSGGGSSTDTQYF
>TRBJ2-7|TRBV7-2|-
CASSSTGTGGLEQYF
>TRBJ1-1|TRBV18|-
CCSAIDRESEAFF
>TRBJ2-7|TRBV20-1|-
CSASPPGQGFHEQYF
>TRBJ1-2|TRBV5-4|-
CASSLGQGDYGYTF
>TRBJ1-1|TRBV7-8|-
CASSLRQGTGNTEAFF
>TRBJ1-2|TRBV6-1|-
CASSEVRLGGAQDSYTF
>TRBJ1-2|TRBV12-3/TRBV12-4|-
CASSLTGYGYTF
>TRBJ1-3|TRBV19|-
CASLSWPGQGPSGNTIYF
>TRBJ1-2|TRBV14|few
CASSLSGDKGFGYTF
>TRBJ1-2|TRBV12-5|-
CASGLVQQGPNYGYTF
>TRBJ1-2|TRBV24-1|-
CATSQTGGNYGYTF
>TRBJ1-2|TRBV4-2|-
CASSQEPGSDYGYTF
>TRBJ2-3|TRBV5-1|-
CASSLERGSLTDTQYF
>TRBJ2-2|TRBV28|-
CASSLRYTGELFF
>TRBJ1-1|TRBV9|-
CASSVGAGATNTEAFF
>TRBJ1-2|TRBV2|-
CASRRIRDRGRGGYTF
>TRBJ2-7|TRBV7-8|-
CASSLLAYANEQYF
>TRBJ1-3|TRBV3-1/TRBV3-2|-
CASSLGQGEISGNTIYF
>TRBJ1-4|TRBV6-5|once
CASSYPGGKLFF
>TRBJ2-1|TRBV12-3/TRBV12-4|-
CASSRTTDNEQFF
>TRBJ1-2|TRBV19|-
CAIHPRVGYGYTF
>TRBJ1-2|TRBV19|-
CASSMAGSGVLGYTF
>TRBJ2-7|TRBV24-1|-
CATASGTSYEQYF
>TRBJ2-7|TRBV7-9|-
CASSSSPGSYEQYF